Below, one T cell receptor (beta chain) is given with its context. This CDR3 is 14 amino acids long. CDR1 and CDR2 from the germline V gene are SGHVS and FNYEAQ. Trimming pared 10 bases from V and 5 bases from J, leaving 18 bases between. The sample originates from a study of blood T cell repertoires in COVID-19. About the study: Samples came from the United States, Italy and Spain, spanning acute and convalescent COVID-19. T cells, B-cell-depleted T cells, or PBMCs supplied cDNA or gDNA.

Generated by immunoSEQ multiplex PCR, the TCRdb table keeps only in-frame clones and is missing some. The sample has around 81,000 clones, roughly 90% seen once. Sequenced input: peripheral blood. The TCR was taken from a man aged 65 to 85 with acute or convalescent COVID-19. The chain joins TRBV7-6 to TRBJ2-1; possibly TRBD1 for D (5 bases). The CDR3 reads CATMTGAGDNEQFF. In DNA, the CDR3 is TGTGCCACCATGACTGGGGCCGGTGACAATGAGCAGTTCTTC. The complete variable domain, with remaining parts taken from reference TRBV7-6 and TRBJ2-1, reads GAGVSQSPRYKVTKRGQDVALRCDPISGHVSLYWYRQALGQGPEFLTYFNYEAQQDKSGLPNDRFSAERPEGSISTLTIQRTEQRDSAMYRCATMTGAGDNEQFFGPGTRLTVL.